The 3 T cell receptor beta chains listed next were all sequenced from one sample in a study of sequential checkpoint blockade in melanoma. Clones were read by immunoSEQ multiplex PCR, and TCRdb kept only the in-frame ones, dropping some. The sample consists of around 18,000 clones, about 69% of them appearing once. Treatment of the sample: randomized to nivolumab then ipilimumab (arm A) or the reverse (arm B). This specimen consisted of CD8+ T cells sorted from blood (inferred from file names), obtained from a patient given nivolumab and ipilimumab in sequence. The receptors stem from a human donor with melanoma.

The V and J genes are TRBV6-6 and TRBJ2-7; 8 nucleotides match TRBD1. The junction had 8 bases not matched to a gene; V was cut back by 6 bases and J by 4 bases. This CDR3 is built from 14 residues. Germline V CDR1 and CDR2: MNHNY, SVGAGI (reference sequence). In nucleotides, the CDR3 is TGTGCCAGCAGCCCGACAGGGGAGCTATACGAGCAGTACTTC. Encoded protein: CASSPTGELYEQYF.

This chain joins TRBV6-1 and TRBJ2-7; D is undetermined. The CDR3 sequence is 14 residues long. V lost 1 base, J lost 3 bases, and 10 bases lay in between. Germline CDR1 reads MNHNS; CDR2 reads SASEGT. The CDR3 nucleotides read TGTGCCAGCAGTGAAGGTAACAGTTTCTACGAGCAGTACTTC. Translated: CASSEGNSFYEQYF.

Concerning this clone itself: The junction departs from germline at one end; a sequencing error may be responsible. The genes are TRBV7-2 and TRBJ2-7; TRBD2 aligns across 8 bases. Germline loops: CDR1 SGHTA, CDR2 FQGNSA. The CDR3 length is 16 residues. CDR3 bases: TGTGCCAGCACCTTACGGCCTAGCGGGTTTACCTACGAGCAGTACTTC. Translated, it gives CASTLRPSGFTYEQYF.